The 8 T cell receptor beta chains given below trace back to one sample, sequenced in a study of response to subunit inactivated influenza vaccine. Each CDR3 protein gets one entry after TCRdb re-called the RT-PCR reads with MiXCR. This table has around 790,000 distinct CDR3 sequences, about 20% appearing once. This material consisted of PBMCs from blood, taken about 5 days after vaccination. These receptors were obtained from a man between 45 and 60 years old who received an inactivated influenza vaccine.

The J gene is TRBJ2-3, the V gene TRBV7-8; 10 nucleotides align to TRBD2. Germline CDR1 and CDR2: SGHVS and FQNEAQ. The V segment lost 2 bases and the J segment 3 bases; nucleotides outside the gene matches: 8. This CDR3 contains 17 residues. CDR3 sequence reads: CASSLTIAGGTTDTQYF. The DNA of the CDR3 is TGTGCCAGCAGCTTAACAATAGCGGGGGGTACTACAGATACGCAGTATTTT.

This clonotype was seen a few times. The V call is TRBV24-1, the J call TRBJ1-1, with no clear D. Germline V CDR1 and CDR2: KGHDR, SFDVKD. The ends were cut back, 8 bases at V and 4 bases at J, with 13 bases in the middle. The CDR3 sequence is 13 residues long. CDR3 nucleotides: TGTGCCACCAAAGGGAGAGAGGGCACTGAAGCTTTCTTT. It encodes CATKGREGTEAFF.

The chain joins TRBV7-8 to TRBJ1-1, with 7 bases that match TRBD1. The CDR3 is 14 residues long. CDR1 and CDR2 (germline): SGHVS, FQNEAQ. V lost 9 bases to trimming and J lost 6 bases; unmatched junction nucleotides: 13. The CDR3 loop is CASNFRQGLAEAFF. The DNA for the CDR3 is TGTGCCAGTAACTTCAGACAGGGATTGGCTGAAGCTTTCTTT.

The chain employs TRBV20-1 and TRBJ2-3; 7 positions match TRBD1. The CDR3 runs to 14 residues. The germline V gene encodes CDR1 DFQATT and CDR2 SNEGSKA (reference sequence). Trimming took 4 bases from V and 0 from J; bases not matched to a gene: 4. In DNA, the CDR3 is TGCAGTGCTAACAGGGGCCCTAGCACAGATACGCAGTATTTT. This translates into CSANRGPSTDTQYF.

This clonotype turned up a few times. The rearrangement joins TRBV6-2 or TRBV6-3 to TRBJ1-1; D not resolved. Germline V gene lookup returns CDR1 MNHEY and CDR2 SVGEGT. CDR3 length: 14 amino acids. V lost 2 bases to trimming and J lost 2 bases, with 9 bases between them. The chain's CDR3 is CASSYGSVNTEAFF. CDR3 sequence (DNA): TGTGCCAGCAGTTACGGGTCAGTAAACACTGAAGCTTTCTTT.

The V call is TRBV12-5, the J call TRBJ1-5; D might be TRBD1 (5 bases). The CDR3 spans 14 residues. V was cut by 5 bases and J by 3 bases, with 11 bases left in between. The germline gives CDR1 LGHNT, CDR2 FRNRAP. The CDR3 DNA reads TGTGCTAGTGGTAACCGACAGCACAATCAGCCCCAGCATTTT. Its protein product is CASGNRQHNQPQHF.

The chain uses TRBV11-2 and TRBJ2-5; D gene uncertain. Germline V gene data show CDR1 as SGHAT and CDR2 as FQNNGV. The CDR3 is 12 amino acids. The ends were cut back, 5 bases at V and 5 bases at J, with 9 bases in the middle. CDR3 DNA sequence: TGTGCCAGCAGCCGATCCCTGGAGACCCAGTACTTC. Translating gives CASSRSLETQYF.

This clonotype was seen only a few times. The chain is built from TRBV4-2 and TRBJ2-7, with TRBD1 identical over 7 bases. This CDR3 has 16 amino acids. J lost 3 bases, V lost 1 base, and 9 bases had no gene match. Germline V gene sequence: CDR1 LGHNA, CDR2 YNFKEQ. DNA for the CDR3: TGTGCCAGCAGCCAAGTTTGGAGACAGGGTTTCTACGAGCAGTACTTC. Amino acids: CASSQVWRQGFYEQYF.